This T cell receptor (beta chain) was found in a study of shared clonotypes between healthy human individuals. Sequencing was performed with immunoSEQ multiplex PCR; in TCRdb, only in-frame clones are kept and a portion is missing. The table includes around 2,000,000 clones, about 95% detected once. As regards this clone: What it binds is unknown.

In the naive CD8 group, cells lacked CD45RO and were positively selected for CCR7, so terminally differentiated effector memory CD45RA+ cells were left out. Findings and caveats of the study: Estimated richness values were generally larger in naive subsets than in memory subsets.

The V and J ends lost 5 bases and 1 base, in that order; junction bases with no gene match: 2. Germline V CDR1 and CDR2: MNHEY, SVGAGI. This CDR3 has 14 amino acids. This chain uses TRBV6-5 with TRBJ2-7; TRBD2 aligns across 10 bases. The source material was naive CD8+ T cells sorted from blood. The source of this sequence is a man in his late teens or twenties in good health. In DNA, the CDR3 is TGTGCCAGCAGTCTAGCGGGAGAGTCCTACGAGCAGTACTTC. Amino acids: CASSLAGESYEQYF.